This passage covers 21 T cell receptor beta chains from one sample sequenced in a study of shared clonotypes between healthy human individuals. Sequencing used immunoSEQ multiplex PCR; TCRdb keeps in-frame clones, though not all of them. The table records 700,000 or so clones, approximately 79% of them present only once. The material sequenced was memory CD4+ T cells sorted from blood. The subset: CD45RA-negative fraction. These receptors were taken from a woman aged 25 to 39 in good health.

This chain connects TRBV28 to TRBJ2-3; D ambiguous. Germline V gene data show CDR1 as MDHEN and CDR2 as SYDVKM. The CDR3 sequence is 14 residues long. Between the trimmed V and J ends, which lost 6 bases and 2 bases, there was a span of 12 bases. The CDR3 sequence: CASSHADDTDTQYF. CDR3 sequence (DNA): TGTGCCAGCAGCCATGCCGACGACACAGATACGCAGTATTTT. Variable domain in full (rest from reference TRBV28 and TRBJ2-3): DVKVTQSSRYLVKRTGEKVFLECVQDMDHENMFWYRQDPGLGLRLIYFSYDVKMKEKGDIPEGYSVSREKKERFSLILESASTNQTSMYLCASSHADDTDTQYFGPGTRLTVL.

The chain recombines TRBV5-1 with TRBJ2-4; D is unresolved. This CDR3 is 14 amino acids long. V lost 5 bases to trimming and J lost 6 bases, with 15 bases between them. Germline CDR1 SGHRS, CDR2 YFSETQ. The CDR3 region is CASSQPGSRNIQYF. In nucleotides, the CDR3 is TGCGCCAGCAGTCAACCGGGTTCTAGAAACATTCAGTACTTC.

Concerning this clone itself: The identical CDR3 is also encoded by other nucleotide sequences in the sample. The chain couples TRBV19 to TRBJ1-5; D gene uncertain. Germline CDR1 and CDR2: LNHDA and SQIVND (reference sequence). V lost 5 bases to trimming and J lost 4 bases, with 9 bases between them. The CDR3 covers 13 residues. CDR3 amino acids: CASSGSGNQPQHF. The CDR3, as DNA: TGTGCCAGTAGTGGGTCGGGGAATCAGCCCCAGCATTTT.

V is TRBV28 and J is TRBJ2-7; D remains unclear. Germline assignment: CDR1 MDHEN and CDR2 SYDVKM. This CDR3 comprises 15 residues. Trimming stripped 5 bases from V and 1 base from J, with 15 bases between. The CDR3 here is CASSTGPPRSYEQYF. The DNA for the CDR3 is TGTGCCAGCAGTACCGGACCGCCTAGGTCCTACGAGCAGTACTTC. Filled out from reference TRBV28 and TRBJ2-7, the complete variable domain reads DVKVTQSSRYLVKRTGEKVFLECVQDMDHENMFWYRQDPGLGLRLIYFSYDVKMKEKGDIPEGYSVSREKKERFSLILESASTNQTSMYLCASSTGPPRSYEQYFGPGTRLTVT.

The chain is built from TRBV7-7 and TRBJ2-7; D is possibly TRBD1 (6 bases). Trimming took off 1 base at V and 4 bases at J, with 11 bases between the two ends. In germline, CDR1 is SSHAT, CDR2 FNYEAQ (reference sequence). This CDR3 region has 14 residues. CDR3 nucleotide sequence: TGTGCCAGCAGCTTAGGGGGGCAGGGATACGAGCAGTACTTC. Translating gives CASSLGGQGYEQYF.

In this sample, this clone turned up once. This chain uses TRBV5-5 with TRBJ1-3; 7 bases line up with TRBD1. This CDR3 region has 16 residues. Germline V lookup: CDR1 SGHKS, CDR2 YYEKEE (reference sequence). V lost 0 bases and J lost 7; bases outside the gene matches: 10. CDR3 loop: CASSLVPGQATNTIYF. The DNA of the CDR3 is TGTGCCAGCAGCTTGGTACCCGGACAGGCGACTAACACCATATATTTT.

This clone has a handful of counts. V usage is TRBV4-2 and J usage is TRBJ1-3; 9 bases are a match to TRBD1. This CDR3 is 15 amino acids long. The V gene's germline CDR1 is LGHNA and CDR2 YNFKEQ. J was trimmed by 6 bases and V by 1 base; bases with no gene match: 4. CDR3 in amino acids: CASSQGDRDANTIYF. CDR3 nucleotides: TGTGCCAGCAGCCAAGGGGACAGGGATGCAAACACCATATATTTT.

The chain combines TRBV25-1 with TRBJ2-6, with 11 bases matching TRBD2. Trimming removed 7 bases from V and 0 bases from J; junction bases left unmatched: 5. CDR1 is MGHDK and CDR2 is SYGVNS in the germline V gene. The CDR3 loop spans 17 amino acids. The CDR3 sequence is CASTGLAESSGANVLTF. As DNA, the CDR3 is TGTGCCAGCACGGGACTAGCGGAAAGCTCTGGGGCCAACGTCCTGACTTTC. Based on the CDR3 plus reference TRBV25-1 and TRBJ2-6, the full variable domain is EADIYQTPRYLVIGTGKKITLECSQTMGHDKMYWYQQDPGMELHLIHYSYGVNSTEKGDLSSESTVSRIRTEHFPLTLESARPSHTSQYLCASTGLAESSGANVLTFGAGSRLTVL.

This clone has a single count. The chain employs TRBV19 and TRBJ1-2; D is unresolved. The V gene's germline CDR1 is LNHDA and CDR2 SQIVND (reference sequence). CDR3 size: 14 residues. The V end was cut by 3 bases, the J end by 4 bases, with 12 bases between. CDR3 in DNA: TGTGCCAGTAGTATGGTCAACGGACGCTATGGCTACACCTTC. Its translation is CASSMVNGRYGYTF. Combining the CDR3 with reference TRBV19 and TRBJ1-2 gives the whole variable domain DGGITQSPKYLFRKEGQNVTLSCEQNLNHDAMYWYRQDPGQGLRLIYYSQIVNDFQKGDIAEGYSVSREKKESFPLTVTSAQKNPTAFYLCASSMVNGRYGYTFGSGTRLTVV.

The genes are TRBV21-1 and TRBJ1-1. TRBV21-1 is labeled a pseudogene. The length of the CDR3 is 13 residues. CDR3 nucleotides: TGTGCCAGCAGCAAGACCACGAACACTGAAGCTTTCTTT. Translating it yields CASSKTTNTEAFF.

The count of this clone is one. The chain links TRBV5-1 to TRBJ2-5; TRBD1 matches 7 bases. The CDR3 consists of 16 residues. J lost 4 bases, V lost 5 bases, and 14 bases had no gene match. Looked up from germline, CDR1 is SGHRS and CDR2 is YFSETQ. CDR3 nucleotides: TGCGCCAGCAGACGAGGCTCGACAGGGCGAGGAGAGACCCAGTACTTC. Its translation: CASRRGSTGRGETQYF.

This clone came up a few times. This sequence joins TRBV2 and TRBJ2-3; 9 bases align to TRBD2. The germline V gene encodes CDR1 SNHLY and CDR2 FYNNEI. V lost 6 bases and J lost 1; bases outside the gene matches: 11. The CDR3 length is 17 residues. Written as DNA, the CDR3 is TGTGCCAGCAGGAGGGGCGCTTCTAGCGGGGGCACAGATACGCAGTATTTT. Its translation is CASRRGASSGGTDTQYF.

The chain uses TRBV7-3 and TRBJ2-3, with D hard to call. The V gene lost 3 bases and the J gene lost 3 bases, with 7 bases spanning the gap. In germline, CDR1 is SGHTA, CDR2 FQGTGA. The CDR3 sequence is 13 residues long. CDR3 in amino acids: CASSFYGTDTQYF. The DNA for the CDR3 is TGTGCCAGCAGCTTCTATGGGACAGATACGCAGTATTTT.

The sample holds a few counts of this clone. This rearrangement joins TRBV2 to TRBJ1-4; D call uncertain. Germline CDR1 and CDR2: SNHLY and FYNNEI. Trimming took 2 bases from V and 8 from J, leaving 12 bases between them. The CDR3 is 14 residues long. CDR3 nucleotide sequence: TGTGCCAGCAGTGAATTTAGCGGAGGGGAAAAACTGTTTTTT. Protein product: CASSEFSGGEKLFF.

The chain uses TRBV29-1 and TRBJ2-7, with D unresolved. This CDR3 has 12 residues. V gave up 2 bases and J gave up 2 bases, with 7 bases separating them. Germline V gene lookup returns CDR1 SQVTM and CDR2 ANQGSEA. The CDR3 sequence is CSVETNTYEQYF. The CDR3 DNA reads as TGCAGCGTTGAAACTAACACCTACGAGCAGTACTTC.

The V call is TRBV28, the J call TRBJ1-4; 7 nucleotides agree with TRBD1. V was clipped by 8 bases and J by 10 bases; unmatched bases: 10. Germline values: CDR1 MDHEN, CDR2 SYDVKM. CDR3 length: 13 residues. The CDR3 DNA reads as TGTGCCAGCTCGGAGACAGGGACAGTAAAACTGTTTTTT. Its translation: CASSETGTVKLFF. Based on the CDR3 plus reference TRBV28 and TRBJ1-4, the full variable domain is DVKVTQSSRYLVKRTGEKVFLECVQDMDHENMFWYRQDPGLGLRLIYFSYDVKMKEKGDIPEGYSVSREKKERFSLILESASTNQTSMYLCASSETGTVKLFFGSGTQLSVL.

This clone was observed a few times. The rearrangement joins TRBV7-9 to TRBJ1-2; D is ambiguous. Germline values: CDR1 SEHNR, CDR2 FQNEAQ (reference sequence). The CDR3 spans 14 residues. The ends were cut back, 8 bases at V and 3 bases at J, with 16 bases in the middle. The CDR3 DNA reads TGTGCCAGCCGGAACAGATTTTCCGACTATGGCTACACCTTC. Its translation is CASRNRFSDYGYTF.

This sequence joins TRBV30 and TRBJ2-3, with 9 bases fitting TRBD2. V was pared by 3 bases and J by 5 bases, with 6 bases of the junction left unmatched. Per the germline V gene, CDR1 is GTSNPN and CDR2 is SVGIG (reference sequence). CDR3 length: 14 residues. The CDR3 nucleotides read TGTGCCTGGAGGCCGGGACTAGCCGTAGATACGCAGTATTTT. Protein: CAWRPGLAVDTQYF.

Details on this clone: Other DNA sequences in the sample encode the same CDR3. This rearrangement joins TRBV28 to TRBJ2-7; 9 bases align to TRBD1. The germline gives CDR1 MDHEN, CDR2 SYDVKM. The V segment lost 3 bases and the J segment 0 bases; nucleotides outside the gene matches: 0. The CDR3 extends over 14 amino acids. CDR3 protein: CASSLGQGSYEQYF. CDR3 coding DNA: TGTGCCAGCAGTTTGGGACAGGGCTCCTACGAGCAGTACTTC.

The chain links TRBV4-1 to TRBJ1-2, with D maybe TRBD1 (5 bases). The CDR3 is 16 residues long. Between the trimmed V and J ends, which lost 1 base and 4 bases, there was a span of 16 bases. Per the germline V gene, CDR1 is MGHRA and CDR2 is YSYEKL. As DNA, the CDR3 is TGCGCCAGCAGCCAAGTCGCAACACGACAGTCCTATGGCTACACCTTC. This translates into CASSQVATRQSYGYTF.

At least ten counts were recorded for this clone. The rearrangement joins TRBV11-2 to TRBJ2-1; TRBD2 might be the D (6 bases). The CDR3 covers 15 residues. In germline, CDR1 is SGHAT, CDR2 FQNNGV. The ends were cut back, 4 bases at V and 4 bases at J, with 14 bases in the middle. The CDR3: CASSSIAAAYNEQFF. Written as DNA, the CDR3 is TGTGCCAGCAGCTCAATAGCGGCCGCATACAATGAGCAGTTCTTC.